These 22 T cell receptor beta chains came from one sample sequenced in a study of blood T cell repertoires in COVID-19. The assay was immunoSEQ multiplex PCR, and TCRdb's table has in-frame clones only and misses some. Altogether around 110,000 clones are present, about 81% being singletons, with the ten largest covering around 8%. Sequencing used peripheral blood. Receptors were obtained from a man aged 65-85 years with acute or convalescent COVID-19.

This rearrangement joins TRBV6-5 to TRBJ1-5; tentatively, D is TRBD1 (5 bases). The V end was cut by 2 bases, the J end by 7 bases, with 12 bases between. CDR1 is MNHEY and CDR2 is SVGAGI in the germline V gene. The CDR3 has 14 residues. CDR3 amino acids: CASSYQQGRQPQHF. The CDR3 DNA is TGTGCCAGCAGTTACCAGCAGGGAAGACAGCCCCAGCATTTT.

This chain connects TRBV18 to TRBJ1-1; weak D call: TRBD1 (6 bases). The CDR3 spans 15 residues. The germline V gene has CDR1 KGHSH and CDR2 LQKENI. The V and J ends lost 3 bases and 2 bases respectively, with 13 bases between them. CDR3 sequence (DNA): TGTGCCAGCTCACCCGGACAGAGTTCAAACACTGAAGCTTTCTTT. This translates into CASSPGQSSNTEAFF.

This clone came up a few times. The rearrangement joins TRBV6-2 or TRBV6-3 to TRBJ2-6; 10 bases line up with TRBD1. The germline V gene encodes CDR1 MNHEY and CDR2 SVGEGT. The CDR3 contains 20 residues. Unmatched junction bases numbered 16, after V lost 6 bases and J lost 2 bases. CDR3 amino acids: CASSWVRTGGIIPGANVLTF. The CDR3 DNA reads TGTGCCAGCAGCTGGGTTCGGACAGGGGGAATAATCCCTGGGGCCAACGTCCTGACTTTC.

This clone turned up a few times. J is TRBJ1-6 and V is TRBV5-6, with D tentatively TRBD1 (6 bases). The germline gives CDR1 SGHDT, CDR2 YYEEEE. The CDR3 is 14 residues long. With 3 bases removed from V and 10 bases from J, the gap between germline ends came to 14 bases. CDR3 coding DNA: TGTGCCAGCAGCTCGGGGATACAGGGATCACCCCTCCACTTT. Translation gives CASSSGIQGSPLHF.

The V gene is TRBV6-1, the J gene TRBJ1-1; D possibly corresponds to TRBD1 (5 bases). The V end lost 4 bases, the J end lost 0 bases, and 9 bases lay between the germline ends. This CDR3 has 14 residues. Germline CDR1 and CDR2: MNHNS and SASEGT. CDR3 sequence (DNA): TGTGCCAGCAGTGGACAGACAATGAACACTGAAGCTTTCTTT. Its translation is CASSGQTMNTEAFF.

This sequence joins TRBV9 and TRBJ1-6; D perhaps matches TRBD1 (5 bases). V was pared by 2 bases and J by 8 bases, with 11 bases between. The CDR3 runs to 14 residues. The germline V gene encodes CDR1 SGDLS and CDR2 YYNGEE. The CDR3: CASSVNLQDSPLHF. CDR3 DNA sequence: TGTGCCAGCAGCGTGAACCTACAGGATTCACCCCTCCACTTT.

This clone was counted once. The J gene is TRBJ1-1, the V gene TRBV5-1; D is ambiguous. V was trimmed by 5 bases and J by 7 bases, leaving 15 bases between them. The germline gives CDR1 SGHRS, CDR2 YFSETQ. The length of the CDR3 is 13 residues. For the CDR3, the DNA is TGCGCCAGCAGGTTCGAGGCAGCGAGTGAAGCTTTCTTT. Protein: CASRFEAASEAFF.

The chain is built from TRBV7-3 and TRBJ2-2; D remains ambiguous. Germline values: CDR1 SGHTA, CDR2 FQGTGA. The CDR3 loop spans 14 amino acids. V was clipped by 5 bases and J by 3 bases, with 10 bases between them. The CDR3 protein is CASSPHGDTGELFF. The CDR3 bases are TGTGCCAGCAGCCCCCATGGAGACACCGGGGAGCTGTTTTTT.

Only one count was recorded for this clone. The V gene is TRBV15, the J gene TRBJ2-6; 7 bases are shared with TRBD2. Germline V CDR1 and CDR2: LNHNV, YYDKDF (reference sequence). The V gene end was trimmed by 5 bases and the J gene end by 3 bases; junction bases not matched to a gene: 4. This CDR3 is 15 amino acids long. The CDR3: CATSSGGSGANVLTF. In DNA form, the CDR3 reads TGTGCCACCAGCTCCGGGGGGAGTGGGGCCAACGTCCTGACTTTC.

This clone was recorded a few times. J is TRBJ2-7 and V is TRBV5-1, with 7 bases fitting TRBD1. There are 16 residues in the CDR3. Germline values: CDR1 SGHRS, CDR2 YFSETQ. V lost 2 bases to trimming and J lost 0 bases; unmatched junction nucleotides: 8. CDR3 sequence (DNA): TGCGCCAGCAGCTTTGCACAGGGGTCGAACTCCTACGAGCAGTACTTC. This sequence encodes CASSFAQGSNSYEQYF.

This clone has only one observation. J is TRBJ2-3 and V is TRBV7-3, with D tentatively TRBD2 (6 bases). V lost 1 base and J lost 7, with 15 bases in between. The CDR3 sequence is 15 residues long. Germline V gives CDR1 SGHTA, CDR2 FQGTGA. This chain's CDR3 is CASSLMTSDTYTQYF. CDR3 DNA sequence: TGTGCCAGCAGCTTAATGACTAGTGACACTTATACGCAGTATTTT. Together with reference TRBV7-3 and TRBJ2-3, the CDR3 gives the full variable domain: GAGVSQTPSNKVTEKGKYVELRCDPISGHTALYWYRQSLGQGPEFLIYFQGTGAADDSGLPNDRFFAVRPEGSVSTLKIQRTERGDSAVYLCASSLMTSDTYTQYFGPGTRLTVL.

The CDR3 is CASSQWSGGGQFGEAFF. The CDR3 DNA reads TGTGCCAGCAGCCAATGGTCGGGTGGAGGACAGTTCGGTGAAGCTTTCTTT. This chain connects TRBV14 to TRBJ1-1; D possibly corresponds to TRBD1 (6 bases). In germline, CDR1 is SGHDN, CDR2 FVKESK. V was shortened by 2 bases and J by 7 bases, with 23 bases between the two germline ends. This CDR3 is 17 amino acids long.

The V gene is TRBV6-5, the J gene TRBJ1-4, with D uncertain. The CDR3 runs to 15 residues. Trimming removed 7 bases from V and 0 bases from J, with 12 bases in between. Germline values: CDR1 MNHEY, CDR2 SVGAGI. CDR3 nucleotides: TGTGCCAGCAATTCCGTCCGAGCAACTAATGAAAAACTGTTTTTT. This translates into CASNSVRATNEKLFF.

The chain is built from TRBV7-3 and TRBJ1-2; D gene uncertain. Germline V lookup: CDR1 SGHTA, CDR2 FQGTGA. Trimming took 5 bases from V and 6 from J, leaving 16 bases between them. The CDR3 sequence is 14 residues long. CDR3 in DNA: TGTGCCAGCAGCCCCGCAAATACAAATCATGGCTACACCTTC. Residues: CASSPANTNHGYTF.

This chain joins TRBV27 and TRBJ2-7, with 9 bases matching TRBD1. V was pared by 5 bases and J by 5 bases, with 7 bases of the junction left unmatched. The CDR3 runs to 14 residues. The germline CDR1 and CDR2 sequences are MNHEY and SMNVEV (reference sequence). In DNA, the CDR3 is TGTGCCAGCAGTGTTACAGGGGGCAGGAACGAGCAGTACTTC. This gives the protein CASSVTGGRNEQYF.

This chain connects TRBV10-2 to TRBJ2-1, with 7 bases lining up with TRBD1. Germline loops: CDR1 WSHSY, CDR2 SAAADI. Trimming at V came to 2 bases and at J to 15 bases, leaving 10 bases not matched to a gene. The length of the CDR3 is 13 residues. This CDR3 reads CASSEIRGRVGFF. For the CDR3, the DNA is TGCGCCAGCAGTGAGATTAGGGGGCGCGTCGGGTTCTTC.

The chain joins TRBV24-1 to TRBJ1-2; D is uncertain. This CDR3 region has 12 residues. V was cut by 4 bases and J by 8 bases, with 10 bases left in between. Germline V lookup: CDR1 KGHDR, CDR2 SFDVKD. CDR3 sequence: CATSEQAGGYTF. The CDR3 DNA is TGTGCCACCAGTGAGCAGGCGGGCGGCTACACCTTC.

This clone was detected only a few times. CDR3 DNA sequence: TGTGCCAGCAAAAAGACGGGAGTGGAGACCCAGTACTTC. It encodes CASKKTGVETQYF. This chain uses TRBV19 with TRBJ2-5, with TRBD2 as a possible D gene (6 bases). The CDR3 has 13 residues. CDR1 and CDR2 from the germline V gene are LNHDA and SQIVND (reference sequence). Trimming left V 9 bases short and J 5 bases short, with 16 bases between.

CDR3 protein: CATSRDAQGNNSPLHF. The CDR3 DNA sequence: TGTGCCACCAGCAGAGATGCCCAGGGGAATAATTCACCCCTCCACTTT. The rearrangement joins TRBV15 to TRBJ1-6, with D possibly matching TRBD1 (6 bases). This CDR3 contains 16 residues. The V gene's germline CDR1 is LNHNV and CDR2 YYDKDF (reference sequence). Trimming removed 0 bases from V and 5 bases from J, with 11 bases in between.

The V call is TRBV6-1, the J call TRBJ1-1, with 8 bases lining up with TRBD1. Germline CDR1 MNHNS, CDR2 SASEGT. The CDR3 sequence is 15 residues long. The trim removed 2 bases at V and 6 bases at J, leaving 8 bases unmatched. For the CDR3, the DNA is TGTGCCAGCAGTGAAATCGGCAGGGGGCGAGCTGAAGCTTTCTTT. Protein product: CASSEIGRGRAEAFF.

The CDR3 DNA is TGTGCCAGCTCACGGCCTACAGGGTCGAGCAATGAGCAGTTCTTC. Translating it yields CASSRPTGSSNEQFF. The chain uses TRBV18 and TRBJ2-1; D may be TRBD1 (6 bases). Germline CDR1 KGHSH, CDR2 LQKENI. Trimming cost V 4 bases and J 6 bases, with 16 bases left between them. The CDR3 loop spans 15 amino acids.

The rearrangement joins TRBV28 to TRBJ2-1; maybe TRBD1 (8 bases). Germline V gives CDR1 MDHEN, CDR2 SYDVKM. This CDR3 comprises 16 residues. V was shortened by 7 bases and J by 4 bases, with 20 bases between the two germline ends. In DNA, the CDR3 is TGTGCCAGCATTTTTACAGGGGGGGCTCTGTACAATGAGCAGTTCTTC. It is translated as CASIFTGGALYNEQFF.